This T cell receptor (beta chain) originates from a study of T-cell reconstitution after alpha-beta-depleted transplantation in children. Germline CDR1 and CDR2: SGHRS and YFSETQ. With 0 bases clipped from V and 5 bases from J, the junction kept 7 bases outside the gene matches. This CDR3 is 15 amino acids long. For TCRbeta, the library was prepared with unique molecular identifiers. TCRdb re-analysed the PCR reads in MiXCR, keeping a single row per CDR3 protein. Here the sample spans about 340,000 distinct CDR3 sequences, about a tenth being singletons. This specimen was PBMCs from the stem cell graft donor, taken from the stem cell graft. The sequence derives from a human donor who donated a stem cell graft to a child with acute lymphoblastic leukemia. This chain uses TRBV5-1 with TRBJ2-7, with 8 bases matching TRBD1. The CDR3 region has the DNA TGCGCCAGCAGCTTGGAGAGGCAGGGGGCAGACGAGCAGTACTTC. The encoded protein is CASSLERQGADEQYF.